A selection of T cell receptor beta chains follows, all from one sample in a study of blood T cell dynamics during melanoma immunotherapy. Sequenced by immunoSEQ multiplex PCR; TCRdb stores in-frame clones only, minus some. The table shows about 10,000 clones, with around 89% occurring only once. The source was blood, collected from a patient treated with checkpoint blockade. The receptors stem from a human donor with melanoma. Both conserved end residues are part of each CDR3. The D gene is left open where the match is weak. Size tells how often a clone was seen (once, few, many) or the class of an expanded clone, and some rows leave it out.

D gene	J gene	V gene	clone size	CDR3 DNA	CDR3 protein
.	TRBJ2-2	TRBV6-5	.	TGTGCCAGCAGTCGGGGAGCGAACACCGGGGAGCTGTTTTTT	CASSRGANTGELFF
.	TRBJ2-7	TRBV6-1	.	TGTGCCAGCACCGACAGCGCTCCCTACGAGCAGTACTTC	CASTDSAPYEQYF
TRBD1	TRBJ1-6	TRBV19	.	TGTGCCAGTATGAGACAGGGAAATTCACCCCTCCACTTT	CASMRQGNSPLHF
.	TRBJ2-2	TRBV7-3	once	TGTGCCAGCAGGGCGGGCGTCGCGAACACCGGGGAGCTGTTTTTT	CASRAGVANTGELFF
.	TRBJ2-7	TRBV7-9	few	TGTGCCAGCGGCCAGCTTGTCGAGCAGTACTTC	CASGQLVEQYF
.	TRBJ2-2	TRBV7-2	.	TGTGCCAGCAGCCAAACTGGGTACACCGGGGAGCTGTTTTTT	CASSQTGYTGELFF
.	TRBJ1-1	TRBV7-2	.	TGTGCCAGCAGCTTAGCCAGCCTGAACACTGAAGCTTTCTTT	CASSLASLNTEAFF
.	TRBJ1-1	TRBV19	.	TGTGCCAGTAGTATAGGGGGTTCTGAAGCTTTCTTT	CASSIGGSEAFF
.	TRBJ2-4	TRBV6-5	.	TGTGCCAGCAGTTACCCCAGCGGACTAGCCAAAAACATTCAGTACTTC	CASSYPSGLAKNIQYF
TRBD1	TRBJ2-6	TRBV7-3	.	TGTGCCAGCAGCCTCGCGGGACAGGGGGCTACTGGGGCCAACGTCCTGACTTTC	CASSLAGQGATGANVLTF
TRBD1	TRBJ1-1	TRBV14	.	TGTGCCAGCAGCCGACAGGGGTACACTGAAGCTTTCTTT	CASSRQGYTEAFF
.	TRBJ1-5	TRBV19	.	TGTGCCAGTAGTTCCCTAGACGCTTTTCAGCCCCAGCATTTT	CASSSLDAFQPQHF
.	TRBJ1-1	TRBV19	.	TGTGCCAGTAGTTTATCCGGCCTGAACACTGAAGCTTTCTTT	CASSLSGLNTEAFF
.	TRBJ2-6	TRBV4-2	.	TGTGCCAGCAGCCGCCGTGGACAGTTGAGCTCTGGGGCCAACGTCCTGACTTTC	CASSRRGQLSSGANVLTF
.	TRBJ2-3	TRBV7-6	.	TGTGCCAGCAGCTTAGGGATCCGGGATACGCAGTATTTT	CASSLGIRDTQYF
.	TRBJ1-5	TRBV6-6	.	TGTGCCAGCGTACCAGAACTTAGCAATCAGCCCCAGCATTTT	CASVPELSNQPQHF
.	TRBJ2-5	TRBV7-9	.	TGTGCCAGCAGCTCGCGGCGGACGGACCACCAAGAGACCCAGTACTTC	CASSSRRTDHQETQYF
TRBD2	TRBJ2-1	TRBV9	.	TGTGCCAGCAGCGTAGGAGCGGGGGGCACCCGTAATGAGCAGTTCTTC	CASSVGAGGTRNEQFF
TRBD1	TRBJ1-2	TRBV9	.	TGTGCCAGCAGCGTAGGGACAGGGGTCTATGGCTACACCTTC	CASSVGTGVYGYTF
TRBD1	TRBJ1-2	TRBV9	.	TGTGCCAGCAGCCTGGACAGGGCGTATGGCTACACCTTC	CASSLDRAYGYTF
.	TRBJ1-5	TRBV6-1	.	TGTGCCAGCAGTGAAGCTGCGGACGGCTATCAGCCCCAGCATTTT	CASSEAADGYQPQHF
.	TRBJ1-5	TRBV11-2	.	TGTGCCAGCAGCTTAGCCGGAGGCAATCAGCCCCAGCATTTT	CASSLAGGNQPQHF
TRBD2	TRBJ2-1	TRBV4-1	.	TGCGCCAGCAGCCAAGGACTAGCGGGGTCCCTCTCCTACAATGAGCAGTTCTTC	CASSQGLAGSLSYNEQFF
TRBD1	TRBJ1-5	TRBV18	.	TGTGCCAGCTCACGGGACAGGGTACAGAGCAATCAGCCCCAGCATTTT	CASSRDRVQSNQPQHF
TRBD1	TRBJ2-5	TRBV18	.	TGTGCCAGCTCACCGGGGCCGGGACAGCAAGAGACCCAGTACTTC	CASSPGPGQQETQYF
.	TRBJ1-1	TRBV4-1	.	TGCGCCAGCAGCCAAGCTACCAGGACTCGGGGTCGAAGGGAAGCTTTCTTT	CASSQATRTRGRREAFF
TRBD1	TRBJ2-7	TRBV4-1	.	TGCGCCAGCAGCCGGGGACCGGGACAGGGCACCTACGAGCAGTACTTC	CASSRGPGQGTYEQYF
.	TRBJ2-1	TRBV23-1	once	TGCGCCAGCAGTCAATCGTACCCAGGCGCTAGGGACAATGAGCAGTTCTTC	CASSQSYPGARDNEQFF
.	TRBJ2-1	TRBV9	.	TGTGCCAGCAACCCCGGGCTCAGCTCCTACAATGAGCAGTTCTTC	CASNPGLSSYNEQFF
TRBD1	TRBJ1-2	TRBV5-4	.	TGTGCCAGCAGCTTAGAACAGGGGAAGACGGGCTACACCTTC	CASSLEQGKTGYTF
TRBD2	TRBJ2-1	TRBV5-1	.	TGCGCCAGCAGTCAAGGGACTAGCGGGGGCCTATACAATGAGCAGTTCTTC	CASSQGTSGGLYNEQFF
TRBD1	TRBJ1-4	TRBV5-1	.	TGCGCCAGCAAAAGGACAGGAGTTTATGAAAAACTGTTTTTT	CASKRTGVYEKLFF
TRBD1	TRBJ1-4	TRBV5-1	.	TGCGCCAGCAGCGCCAGACAGGGGGCAGCTAATGAAAAACTGTTTTTT	CASSARQGAANEKLFF
TRBD1	TRBJ2-3	TRBV5-1	.	TGCGCCAGCAGCTTGGCCGGGACAGGGGAACCAGATACGCAGTATTTT	CASSLAGTGEPDTQYF
TRBD1	TRBJ2-4	TRBV27	.	TGTGCCAGCAGTTTAAGACAGGGGAGGAACATTCAGTACTTC	CASSLRQGRNIQYF
.	TRBJ1-3	TRBV30	.	TGTGCCTGGACTTTGCGCTCTGGAAACACCATATATTTT	CAWTLRSGNTIYF
.	TRBJ1-1	TRBV5-4	.	TGTGCCAGCAGCGCCCCCGCTCGGGGGCACACTGAAGCTTTCTTT	CASSAPARGHTEAFF
.	TRBJ2-1	TRBV6-5	.	TGTGCCAGCAGTTACCTTCCGGGTAATGAGCAGTTCTTC	CASSYLPGNEQFF
.	TRBJ2-1	TRBV21-1	.	TGTGCCAGCAGCCCTCCGGGACATCGGAACAATGAGCAGTTCTTC	CASSPPGHRNNEQFF
.	TRBJ1-4	TRBV6-5	once	TGTGCCAGCAGTGGAGGTGGTGAAAAACTGTTTTTT	CASSGGGEKLFF
TRBD1	TRBJ1-2	TRBV28	once	TGTGCCAGCAGTACGGACAGGAACTATGGCTACACCTTC	CASSTDRNYGYTF
.	TRBJ1-4	TRBV6-1	.	TGTGCCAGCAGTGAAGGGACCGTTAATGAAAAACTGTTTTTT	CASSEGTVNEKLFF
TRBD1	TRBJ2-1	TRBV2	.	TGTGCCAGCAAACAGGGGTATAACAATGAGCAGTTCTTC	CASKQGYNNEQFF
.	TRBJ2-1	TRBV6-4	.	TGTGCCAGCAGTGCGCAACAGGGATCCTACAATGAGCAGTTCTTC	CASSAQQGSYNEQFF
.	TRBJ2-2	TRBV27	.	TGTGCCAGCAGTCCTCTGCAGGGATCGGACACCGGGGAGCTGTTTTTT	CASSPLQGSDTGELFF
.	TRBJ2-5	TRBV10-2	.	TGCGCCAGCAGTTCAAGCAGCGAGACCCAGTACTTC	CASSSSSETQYF
.	TRBJ1-2	TRBV27	.	TGTGCCAGCAGTGCCCAGGGCCGTGTTCAGAGCTACACCTTC	CASSAQGRVQSYTF
TRBD1	TRBJ2-7	TRBV19	.	TGTGCCAGTACCCCGGACAGGGGACACGAGCAGTACTTC	CASTPDRGHEQYF
TRBD2	TRBJ2-1	TRBV2	.	TGTGCCAGCACTGGGCCAGCGGGGGTCAATGAGCAGTTCTTC	CASTGPAGVNEQFF
.	TRBJ2-7	TRBV21-1	.	TGTGCCAGCAGCAGGGGACAGGTAACCTACGAGCAGTACTTC	CASSRGQVTYEQYF
TRBD1	TRBJ2-2	TRBV7-9	.	TGTGCCAGCAGCTTAAGGCGGGACAGGCAAAACACCGGGGAGCTGTTTTTT	CASSLRRDRQNTGELFF
.	TRBJ1-1	TRBV6-1	.	TGTGCCAGCAGTGAATATGGGGGCTTAAGCACTGAAGCTTTCTTT	CASSEYGGLSTEAFF
.	TRBJ2-3	TRBV2	.	TGTGCCAGCCTCTTAACAGATACGCAGTATTTT	CASLLTDTQYF
.	TRBJ1-5	TRBV12-5	.	TGTGCTAGTGGTTTGGCCGCATCAAATCAGCCCCAGCATTTT	CASGLAASNQPQHF
TRBD1	TRBJ2-2	TRBV2	.	TGTGCCAGCATGAGACAGGGGTTTAACACCGGGGAGCTGTTTTTT	CASMRQGFNTGELFF
.	TRBJ1-1	TRBV10-3	.	TGTGCCATCAGTAAGGGGACGACAAACACTGAAGCTTTCTTT	CAISKGTTNTEAFF
.	TRBJ2-1	TRBV7-6	.	TGTGCCAGCAGCTTAAACGACGGTGTCTTCTACAATGAGCAGTTCTTC	CASSLNDGVFYNEQFF
.	TRBJ1-1	TRBV14	.	TGTGCCAGCAGCCAAAGACGGGGGAACACTGAAGCTTTCTTT	CASSQRRGNTEAFF
TRBD1	TRBJ1-5	TRBV5-1	.	TGCGCCAGCAGCGTAGGACAGGGGCAGCCCCAGCATTTT	CASSVGQGQPQHF
.	TRBJ2-7	TRBV19	.	TGTGCCAGTGGGCTCACAGTGAACTCCTACGAGCAGTACTTC	CASGLTVNSYEQYF